The clone carrying this TCR beta chain was observed many times. Antigen unknown. The data derive from a study of regulatory T cells in long-lasting Graves disease. Study observations and caveats: Accuracy may have suffered from the small sample size. Compared with new cases, persistent Graves' patients showed reduced TCR diversity.

CDR3 regions were amplified by Arm-PCR using iRepertoire HTBI primers to build TCR beta libraries. TCRdb analysed the multiplex PCR reads with MiXCR anew, one entry per CDR3 protein. The sample lists fewer than 550,000 distinct CDR3 sequences, roughly 16% occurring once. CDR3 size: 15 residues. Germline V gene data show CDR1 as SNHLY and CDR2 as FYNNEI. V lost 4 bases and J lost 2, with 14 bases in between. This sample's time point: newly diagnosed GD, antithyroid drugs for less than 3 months. Making the TCR library involved RNA that had been extracted from PBMCs. In addition, the sample was reused for a study of T cells in Graves' hyperthyroidism and ophthalmopathy. That study adds: HTBI primers were used for first-round RT-PCR of the TCR CDR3. Most thyroid-expanded clonotypes above 0.001 were also found in blood.

The sequenced sample was peripheral blood mononuclear cells (PBMCs), obtained at new diagnosis, from a patient treated with antithyroid drugs. The chain combines TRBV2 with TRBJ1-1; D is perhaps TRBD1 (5 bases). The sequence was collected from a woman aged 35-60 years with Graves disease. The CDR3: CASSAPVDSNTEAFF. CDR3 bases: TGTGCCAGCAGTGCCCCGGTCGACAGCAACACTGAAGCTTTCTTT.